This T cell receptor beta chain was sequenced in a study of T cell changes during pregnancy in multiple sclerosis. Sequenced by immunoSEQ multiplex PCR; TCRdb stores in-frame clones only, minus some. Among under 90,000 clones listed, over 85% were seen once. The sample in question was peripheral blood, obtained in the second trimester of pregnancy. This TCR came from a female donor in good health, enrolled as a control in a pregnancy study.

CDR3 nucleotides: TGTGCCAGCAGCCTCCGGGGGACCGGGGAGCTGTTTTTT. Encoded protein: CASSLRGTGELFF. The chain couples TRBV7-8 to TRBJ2-2; TRBD2 is a possible D gene (6 bases). V lost 5 bases and J lost 5, with 9 bases in between. The CDR3 has 13 amino acids. From germline, CDR1 is SGHVS and CDR2 FQNEAQ. The entire variable domain, with the rest obtained from reference TRBV7-8 and TRBJ2-2, is as follows: GAGVSQSPRYKVAKRGQDVALRCDPISGHVSLFWYQQALGQGPEFLTYFQNEAQLDKSGLPSDRFFAERPEGSVSTLKIQRTQQEDSAVYLCASSLRGTGELFFGEGSRLTVL.